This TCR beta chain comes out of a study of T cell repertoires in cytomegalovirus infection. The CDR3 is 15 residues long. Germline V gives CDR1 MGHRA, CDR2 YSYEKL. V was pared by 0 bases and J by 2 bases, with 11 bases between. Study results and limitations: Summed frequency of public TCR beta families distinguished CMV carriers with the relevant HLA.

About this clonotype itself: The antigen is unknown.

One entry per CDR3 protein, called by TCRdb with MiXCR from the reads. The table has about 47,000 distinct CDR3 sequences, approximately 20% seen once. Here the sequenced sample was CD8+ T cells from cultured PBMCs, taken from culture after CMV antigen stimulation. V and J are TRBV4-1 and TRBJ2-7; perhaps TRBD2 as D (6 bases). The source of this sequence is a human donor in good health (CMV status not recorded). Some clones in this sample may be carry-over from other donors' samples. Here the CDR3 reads CASSQEGGPTYEQYF. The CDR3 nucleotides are TGCGCCAGCAGCCAAGAGGGAGGTCCAACCTACGAGCAGTACTTC.